The rows below give T cell receptor beta chains drawn from one sample of a study of a mutant IDH1 vaccine in newly diagnosed glioma. Their specific antigens are unknown. Some clones are missing from TCRdb's copy, which holds only in-frame ones; the method was immunoSEQ multiplex PCR. The data contain about 25,000 clones, 60% to 80% of them singletons. Sample: PBMCs, taken from a glioma patient whose treatment included an IDH1 peptide vaccine. All receptors come from a man aged 35 to 55 with glioma. The conserved cysteine and the conserved F or W are not part of the CDR3 here. The order of the fields is clone size, D gene, V gene, J gene, CDR3 protein. The D gene is left open where the match is weak. The size entry is marked missing in some rows and otherwise reads once, few, many or a size class.

abundance: -; d_gene: -; v_gene: TRBV12-2; j_gene: TRBJ2-1; CDR3aa: ASLLAGEAYNEQF
abundance: once; d_gene: -; v_gene: TRBV15; j_gene: TRBJ2-2; CDR3aa: ATSRVLSNTGELF
abundance: -; d_gene: -; v_gene: TRBV28; j_gene: TRBJ2-2; CDR3aa: ASSPTGANTGELF
abundance: -; d_gene: -; v_gene: TRBV5-5; j_gene: TRBJ1-1; CDR3aa: ASSLEGMNTEAF
abundance: -; d_gene: -; v_gene: TRBV5-6; j_gene: TRBJ1-1; CDR3aa: ASSSRAKAF
abundance: once; d_gene: -; v_gene: TRBV11-2; j_gene: TRBJ2-5; CDR3aa: ASSVEEGSPVPRAWETQY
abundance: -; d_gene: -; v_gene: TRBV5-4; j_gene: TRBJ2-5; CDR3aa: ASSSGLTQETQY
abundance: few; d_gene: -; v_gene: TRBV12-5; j_gene: TRBJ1-5; CDR3aa: ASGLVVFGGRKDNQPQH
abundance: -; d_gene: TRBD2; v_gene: TRBV19; j_gene: TRBJ2-1; CDR3aa: ASSSSSGIHNEQF
abundance: -; d_gene: TRBD2; v_gene: TRBV7-9; j_gene: TRBJ2-7; CDR3aa: ASSSWTSGRNYEQY
abundance: once; d_gene: TRBD2; v_gene: TRBV7-6; j_gene: TRBJ2-7; CDR3aa: ASSPGTSGRVMNPEQY
abundance: -; d_gene: -; v_gene: TRBV6-5; j_gene: TRBJ1-2; CDR3aa: ASSYEGLGYT
abundance: -; d_gene: TRBD2; v_gene: TRBV9; j_gene: TRBJ2-3; CDR3aa: ASNAGGSTDTQY
abundance: -; d_gene: -; v_gene: TRBV9; j_gene: TRBJ2-7; CDR3aa: ASSVGGVEYEQY
abundance: -; d_gene: -; v_gene: TRBV6-1; j_gene: TRBJ1-1; CDR3aa: ASSEQYPEAF
abundance: -; d_gene: -; v_gene: TRBV30; j_gene: TRBJ1-3; CDR3aa: AWSVAISGNTIY
abundance: -; d_gene: -; v_gene: TRBV20-1; j_gene: TRBJ1-2; CDR3aa: SVKGGYT
abundance: -; d_gene: TRBD1; v_gene: TRBV6-6; j_gene: TRBJ1-1; CDR3aa: ASNGQGNTEAF
abundance: -; d_gene: -; v_gene: TRBV27; j_gene: TRBJ1-1; CDR3aa: ASRYSGDGTEAF
abundance: -; d_gene: TRBD1; v_gene: TRBV7-9; j_gene: TRBJ1-1; CDR3aa: ASSLDRGGRTEAF
abundance: few; d_gene: -; v_gene: TRBV6-6; j_gene: TRBJ2-7; CDR3aa: ASSYAPTGVGYEQY
abundance: few; d_gene: -; v_gene: TRBV11-3; j_gene: TRBJ1-2; CDR3aa: ASSLNNRAAYGYT
abundance: -; d_gene: TRBD1; v_gene: TRBV6-1; j_gene: TRBJ1-1; CDR3aa: ASSDILSTGGPEAF
abundance: few; d_gene: TRBD1; v_gene: TRBV18; j_gene: TRBJ1-4; CDR3aa: ASSAGQDNEKLF
abundance: -; d_gene: TRBD1; v_gene: TRBV6-6; j_gene: TRBJ1-5; CDR3aa: ASSYGDRGDQPQH
abundance: -; d_gene: TRBD2; v_gene: TRBV2; j_gene: TRBJ2-1; CDR3aa: ASLEGLAGGSSYNEQF
abundance: -; d_gene: -; v_gene: TRBV6-5; j_gene: TRBJ1-3; CDR3aa: ASRYRLNSGNTIY
abundance: -; d_gene: -; v_gene: TRBV6-6; j_gene: TRBJ2-3; CDR3aa: ASSYRDTDTQY
abundance: once; d_gene: TRBD1; v_gene: TRBV7-8; j_gene: TRBJ2-1; CDR3aa: ASSSGQGSHNEQF
abundance: -; d_gene: TRBD1; v_gene: TRBV4-3; j_gene: TRBJ2-1; CDR3aa: ASSPTPPGQLTYNEQF
abundance: once; d_gene: -; v_gene: TRBV5-5; j_gene: TRBJ1-6; CDR3aa: ASSLTGSKNSPLH
abundance: -; d_gene: TRBD1; v_gene: TRBV7-2; j_gene: TRBJ1-1; CDR3aa: ASSFTGGGMGTEAF
abundance: few; d_gene: TRBD2; v_gene: TRBV11-3; j_gene: TRBJ2-3; CDR3aa: ASSLLAGGRGTDTQY
abundance: -; d_gene: -; v_gene: TRBV2; j_gene: TRBJ2-5; CDR3aa: ASSPNSDEETQY
abundance: -; d_gene: -; v_gene: TRBV27; j_gene: TRBJ2-1; CDR3aa: ASSLSREPYNEQF
abundance: -; d_gene: -; v_gene: TRBV4-1; j_gene: TRBJ2-1; CDR3aa: ASSQEGGEVGEQF
abundance: once; d_gene: -; v_gene: TRBV21-1; j_gene: TRBJ1-1; CDR3aa: ASSPGRENTEAF
abundance: -; d_gene: -; v_gene: TRBV9; j_gene: TRBJ1-1; CDR3aa: ASSVDVNTEAF
abundance: -; d_gene: -; v_gene: TRBV19; j_gene: TRBJ2-2; CDR3aa: ASALATNTGELF
abundance: once; d_gene: -; v_gene: TRBV27; j_gene: TRBJ2-7; CDR3aa: ASFWVHEQY
abundance: -; d_gene: -; v_gene: TRBV6-4; j_gene: TRBJ2-2; CDR3aa: ASSDSAGTNTGELF
abundance: -; d_gene: -; v_gene: TRBV20-1; j_gene: TRBJ2-5; CDR3aa: SARIQETQY
abundance: few; d_gene: -; v_gene: TRBV7-2; j_gene: TRBJ2-1; CDR3aa: ASSPGPNSNEQF
abundance: few; d_gene: TRBD1; v_gene: TRBV6-5; j_gene: TRBJ1-2; CDR3aa: ASTSDRASGYT
abundance: few; d_gene: TRBD1; v_gene: TRBV7-2; j_gene: TRBJ2-7; CDR3aa: ASSDRDRGAYEQY
abundance: -; d_gene: -; v_gene: TRBV18; j_gene: TRBJ1-1; CDR3aa: ASSQGVDTEAF
abundance: few; d_gene: TRBD2; v_gene: TRBV5-4; j_gene: TRBJ2-7; CDR3aa: ASSLDQGLAGEQY
abundance: -; d_gene: TRBD1; v_gene: TRBV6-1; j_gene: TRBJ2-2; CDR3aa: ASSGGTANTGELF